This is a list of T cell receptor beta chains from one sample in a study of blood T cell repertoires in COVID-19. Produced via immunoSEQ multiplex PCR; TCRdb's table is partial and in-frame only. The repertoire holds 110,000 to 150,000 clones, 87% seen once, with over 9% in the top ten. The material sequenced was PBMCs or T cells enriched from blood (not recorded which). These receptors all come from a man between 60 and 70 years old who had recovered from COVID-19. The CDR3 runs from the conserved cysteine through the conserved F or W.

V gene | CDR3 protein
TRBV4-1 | CASSPWGSGLSYEQYF
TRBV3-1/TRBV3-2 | CASSQDTRYEQYF
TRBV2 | CASSAQPQAFHEQYF
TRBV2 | CASSEVSGQGNPGLDNEQFF
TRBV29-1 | CSVVAPDRGSGYTF
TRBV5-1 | CASSLAGLAGGETQYF
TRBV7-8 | CASADRGMITEAFF
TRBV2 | CASSGAYGNSPLHF
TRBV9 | CASGITSGPRQDEQYF
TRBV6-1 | CASSEAGTAYEQYF
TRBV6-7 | CASNGLVSNEQFF
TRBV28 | CASSFSGGQGASYNSPLHF
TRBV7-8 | CASSFTGQNTYEQYF
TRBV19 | CASRDRGNSNQPQHF
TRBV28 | CASSLQNYGYTF
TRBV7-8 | CASSLGGQTGYTF
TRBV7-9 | CASSLDFTEAFF
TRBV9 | CASSVGSSVPYNEQFF
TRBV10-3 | CALGTENTGELFF
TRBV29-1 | CSVDTFQGSYNEQFF
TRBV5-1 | CASSPTTSGNTIYF
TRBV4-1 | CASSQEDRLNQPQHF
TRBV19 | CASSIRDRGRNTGELFF
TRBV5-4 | CASSSRGGQSEQYF
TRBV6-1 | CASSYRSERDEQYF
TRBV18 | CASSPVSLNTGELFF
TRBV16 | CASSSGTGAGELFF